Sequencing of this T cell receptor (beta chain) was carried out in a study of siplizumab effects on memory and regulatory T cells. Study conclusions and caveats: Unstimulated naive T cells seemed to show more diversity than memory cells did, and they also seemed to be among the major contributors to the alloresponse.

Germline lookup yields CDR1 MNHEY and CDR2 SMNVEV (reference sequence). V trimming: 3 bases; J trimming: 4 bases; junction bases outside the gene matches: 6. CDR3 length: 14 amino acids. To note about this clone: Its antigen is unidentified.

Assays covered 10^5 or so TCR templates per sample. Some clones are missing from TCRdb's copy, which holds only in-frame ones; the method was immunoSEQ multiplex PCR. The table lists over 85,000 clones, approximately 93% of them singletons, with 6% to 7% in the top ten. The chain couples TRBV27 to TRBJ2-7, with 7 positions matching TRBD2. Input material: CD8+ T cells sorted from blood. The sequence was collected from a human donor in good health. This CDR3 reads CASSLGSSGYEQYF. DNA of the CDR3: TGTGCCAGCAGTTTGGGGTCTAGCGGATACGAGCAGTACTTC.